These T cell receptor beta chains were read from a single sample in a study of blood T cell repertoires in COVID-19. Measured with immunoSEQ multiplex PCR; TCRdb has only the in-frame clones, and not every one. The repertoire consists of 220,000 or so clones, with roughly 84% occurring once and the leading ten covering less than 4%. Source material: peripheral blood. The receptors here all came from a woman of 80 years or more with acute or convalescent COVID-19. The CDR3 runs from the conserved cysteine through the conserved F or W. A D gene is named only where the DNA matches it firmly. Size is omitted from some rows. Given values are once, few, many or a class for expanded clones.

TRBV7-2,TRBJ1-1,-,TRBD1,TGTGCCAGCAGCCACGGACAGGGGGGCAAAACTGAAGCTTTCTTT,CASSHGQGGKTEAFF
TRBV2,TRBJ2-1,-,TRBD1,TGTGCCGCCCGGACAGGCTACAATGAGCAGTTCTTC,CAARTGYNEQFF
TRBV9,TRBJ2-7,-,TRBD1,TGTGCCAGCAGCGTATCGACCGACAGGGGGCATGAGCAGTACTTC,CASSVSTDRGHEQYF
TRBV5-1,TRBJ1-3,-,TRBD1,TGCGCCAGCAGCCCGACAGGGGGCCCTGGAAACACCATATATTTT,CASSPTGGPGNTIYF
TRBV7-8,TRBJ1-2,-,-,TGTGCCAGCAGCCCAGACAGAAACTATGGCTACACCTTC,CASSPDRNYGYTF
TRBV3-1/TRBV3-2,TRBJ1-2,-,-,TGTGCCAGCAGCCAAGATCGGGGGGTAGCTAACTATGGCTACACCTTC,CASSQDRGVANYGYTF
TRBV7-2,TRBJ1-2,-,-,TGTGCCAGCAGCCCCCCTGGGGCCTACGGAGGCTACACCTTC,CASSPPGAYGGYTF
TRBV6-2/TRBV6-3,TRBJ1-2,few,-,TGTGCCAGCAGTTACGAGCCAGGAGGCGGCTACACCTTC,CASSYEPGGGYTF
TRBV28,TRBJ2-2,once,-,TGTGCCAGCAGTTTTGCAGGGACGAACACCGGGGAGCTGTTTTTT,CASSFAGTNTGELFF
TRBV4-2,TRBJ1-4,-,TRBD1,TGTGCCAGCAGCCGCGACAGGGATAATGAAAAACTGTTTTTT,CASSRDRDNEKLFF
TRBV19,TRBJ2-5,-,TRBD2,TGTGCCAGTAGCGATCCAGCGGGGGCGGGTGGAGAGACCCAGTACTTC,CASSDPAGAGGETQYF
TRBV6-5,TRBJ2-5,-,TRBD2,TGTGCCAGCAGACCCGGGGGGGGCATTGAGACCCAGTACTTC,CASRPGGGIETQYF
TRBV10-3,TRBJ1-3,-,-,TGTGCCATCAGTGATCTGCAGGGATCTGGAAACACCATATATTTT,CAISDLQGSGNTIYF
TRBV4-3,TRBJ1-1,-,-,TGCGCCAGCAGCCCCCGGACCTCGACAGCCTACACTGAAGCTTTCTTT,CASSPRTSTAYTEAFF
TRBV6-1,TRBJ1-6,-,-,TGTGCCAGCAGTGAAGCCCAGGGGTACTCACCCCTCCACTTT,CASSEAQGYSPLHF
TRBV6-4,TRBJ1-1,-,-,TGTGCCAGCAGGGATAATGGGGGGTCGAGGGCTTTCTTT,CASRDNGGSRAFF
TRBV7-2,TRBJ2-3,once,TRBD2,TGTGCCAGCAGCCTCGGGGGGGGATTGACAGATACGCAGTATTTT,CASSLGGGLTDTQYF
TRBV7-2,TRBJ1-1,-,-,TGTGCCAGCAGCTTAGCCGTGTCGTGGGCCTTGAACACTGAAGCTTTCTTT,CASSLAVSWALNTEAFF
TRBV3-1/TRBV3-2,TRBJ1-6,-,-,TGTGCCAGCAGCCAAGATGCGGGGAGCTCCTATAATTCACCCCTCCACTTT,CASSQDAGSSYNSPLHF
TRBV18,TRBJ1-1,-,-,TGTGCCAGCTCACCACCCGACAGAGACTCCATGAACACTGAAGCTTTCTTT,CASSPPDRDSMNTEAFF
TRBV4-2,TRBJ2-1,-,-,TGTGCCAGCAGCCAAGGAGAGCGCCTAGCGTACAATGAGCAGTTCTTC,CASSQGERLAYNEQFF
TRBV2,TRBJ2-1,-,TRBD1,TGTGCCAGCAGGGCGACAGGGAACAATGAGCAGTTCTTC,CASRATGNNEQFF
TRBV6-1,TRBJ1-5,-,TRBD1,TGTGCCAGCAGTGATGGGACAGGGGGTATTTATGGCAATCAGCCCCAGCATTTT,CASSDGTGGIYGNQPQHF
TRBV3-1/TRBV3-2,TRBJ1-1,-,-,TGTGCCAGCAGCTACGGCGCAGGGTCGATCACTGAAGCTTTCTTT,CASSYGAGSITEAFF
TRBV5-4,TRBJ2-3,-,-,TGTGCCAGCAGCTTGGTCAGCCAGGGAGATACGCAGTATTTT,CASSLVSQGDTQYF
TRBV30,TRBJ2-7,-,TRBD2,TGTGCCTGGAGTCCGGGACTAGCGGGTCTTCAGTACTTC,CAWSPGLAGLQYF
TRBV27,TRBJ2-2,-,TRBD2,TGTGCCAGCAGGTCTAGCGGGGGGGTCACCGGGGAGCTGTTTTTT,CASRSSGGVTGELFF
TRBV7-2,TRBJ2-5,-,TRBD2,TGTGCCAGCAGCTACGGACTAGATGGGGAGACCCAGTACTTC,CASSYGLDGETQYF
TRBV19,TRBJ1-5,-,TRBD1,TGTGCCAGTAGTCCACTTGACAGGGGATCCAATCAGCCCCAGCATTTT,CASSPLDRGSNQPQHF
TRBV11-3,TRBJ2-3,-,-,TGTGCCAGCAGCTTTACCCGGGGATCAGATACGCAGTATTTT,CASSFTRGSDTQYF
TRBV7-2,TRBJ2-7,-,-,TGTGCCAGCAGCTTGGACCGCGGGTACGAGCAGTACTTC,CASSLDRGYEQYF
TRBV29-1,TRBJ1-1,-,-,TGCAGCGTTGGGGCAGTGTATGTTTCAGAGGCTTTCTTT,CSVGAVYVSEAFF
TRBV28,TRBJ1-5,-,-,TGTGCCAGCAGTTCGACAGGACGCAATCAGCCCCAGCATTTT,CASSSTGRNQPQHF
TRBV25-1,TRBJ2-1,-,TRBD1,TGTGCCAGCAGGGACGCACAGGGGTCCTCCACTAATGAGCAGTTCTTC,CASRDAQGSSTNEQFF
TRBV12-3/TRBV12-4,TRBJ1-5,-,TRBD1,TGTGCCAGCAACGGGGACAGAAGTCAGCCCCAGCATTTT,CASNGDRSQPQHF
TRBV6-5,TRBJ1-5,-,-,TGTGCCAGCAGTTACCTGAGGAATCAGCCCCAGCATTTT,CASSYLRNQPQHF
TRBV28,TRBJ1-1,-,-,TGTGCCAGCAGTTCCCCCCGTTTTCAAGCTTTCTTT,CASSSPRFQAFF
TRBV5-1,TRBJ1-2,-,TRBD1,TGCGCCAGCAGCTTCACAGGGGACCCCAACTATGGCTACACCTTC,CASSFTGDPNYGYTF
TRBV12-5,TRBJ1-1,-,-,TGTGCTAGTGGTTTATATACGGGTAGTAGGTACGAAGCTTTCTTT,CASGLYTGSRYEAFF
TRBV6-5,TRBJ1-2,-,TRBD1,TGTGCCAGCAGAACAGGGGGCGCGAACTATGGCTACACCTTC,CASRTGGANYGYTF
TRBV12-5,TRBJ2-4,-,-,TGTGCTAGTGGTTCCCCGGCGGGCGGGACGAACATTCAGTACTTC,CASGSPAGGTNIQYF